This T cell receptor beta chain was captured in a study of CD8 T cells in ankylosing spondylitis. Findings of the study overall: Researchers reportedly found disease-linked clones significantly enriched in matched ankylosing spondylitis synovial fluid.

Quantitative 5'-RACE with molecular barcodes generated TCR beta libraries. From the 5' RACE reads, TCRdb called clonotypes with MiXCR, one entry per CDR3 protein. The table has about 200,000 distinct CDR3 sequences, more than 10% seen once; the top ten hold about 17%. About this clonotype: Its antigen is still unknown. Relative to the germline gene, one junction end is altered; a read error may explain this.

The sequence was collected from a male donor with ankylosing spondylitis or in good health (not recorded which). The sample consisted of blood, either unsorted or a sorted T cell fraction (not recorded which).

The chain's CDR3 is CASRYPGPEPFF. DNA of the CDR3: TGTGCCAGCAGATACCCTGGACCGGAGCCGTTCTTC. This chain connects TRBV6-1 to TRBJ2-1; D is ambiguous. In germline, CDR1 is MNHNS, CDR2 SASEGT. The CDR3 is made up of 12 amino acids.